This TCR beta chain is drawn from a study of T cells after yellow fever vaccination. TCRdb recomputed calls from the 5' RACE reads with MiXCR, one row per CDR3 protein. This table has over 300,000 distinct CDR3 sequences, around 3.6% appearing once. The V end was cut by 3 bases, the J end by 3 bases, with 8 bases between. Germline V gene sequence: CDR1 KGHSH, CDR2 LQKENI. This CDR3 spans 14 amino acids. This clonotype has just a few counts. The source was PBMCs, collected on the day of the yellow fever booster vaccination. The genes are TRBV18 and TRBJ1-4; D not certain. The source of this sequence is a man aged 18 to 35 who received the YFV17D yellow fever vaccine. CDR3 in DNA: TGTGCCAGCTCACCGGGTATAGCTAATGAAAAACTGTTTTTT. This translates into CASSPGIANEKLFF. Full variable domain (remainder filled in from reference TRBV18 and TRBJ1-4): NAGVMQNPRHLVRRRGQEARLRCSPMKGHSHVYWYRQLPEEGLKFMVYLQKENIIDESGMPKERFSAEFPKEGPSILRIQQVVRGDSAAYFCASSPGIANEKLFFGSGTQLSVL.